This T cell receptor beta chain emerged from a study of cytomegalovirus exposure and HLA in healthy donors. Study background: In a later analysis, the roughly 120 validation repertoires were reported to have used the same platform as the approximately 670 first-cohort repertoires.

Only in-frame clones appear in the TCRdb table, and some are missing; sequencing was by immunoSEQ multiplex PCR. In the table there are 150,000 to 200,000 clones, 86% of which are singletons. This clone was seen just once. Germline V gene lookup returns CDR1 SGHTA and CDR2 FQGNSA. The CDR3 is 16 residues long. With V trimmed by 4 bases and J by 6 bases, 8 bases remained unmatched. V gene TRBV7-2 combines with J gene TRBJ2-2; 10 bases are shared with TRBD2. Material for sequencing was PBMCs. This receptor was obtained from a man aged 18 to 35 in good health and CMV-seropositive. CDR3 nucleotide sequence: TGTGCCAGCAGCTCCCGAGCCAGCGGGGGGGCCGGGGAGCTGTTTTTT. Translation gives CASSSRASGGAGELFF. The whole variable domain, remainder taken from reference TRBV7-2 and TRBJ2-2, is GAGVSQSPSNKVTEKGKDVELRCDPISGHTALYWYRQSLGQGLEFLIYFQGNSAPDKSGLPSDRFSAERTGGSVSTLTIQRTQQEDSAVYLCASSSRASGGAGELFFGEGSRLTVL.